Below, 6 T cell receptor beta chains from the same sample are listed, as sequenced in a study of shared clonotypes between healthy human individuals. Assay: immunoSEQ multiplex PCR; the TCRdb copy retains only in-frame clones and omits some. The sample includes more than 2 million clones, approximately 95% of them seen just once. The material sequenced was naive CD4+ T cells sorted from blood. The subset here: CD45RA+ positively selected. The receptors were sampled from a man aged 18 to 29 in good health.

The gene calls are TRBV28 and TRBJ2-5, with 8 bases that match TRBD2. Germline-derived CDR1 and CDR2 are MDHEN and SYDVKM. With 8 bases clipped from V and 3 bases from J, the junction kept 11 bases outside the gene matches. The CDR3 totals 15 residues. The CDR3 DNA is TGTGCCAGCGTTGACGGGGGGGCGTTAGAAGAGACCCAGTACTTC. Its translation: CASVDGGALEETQYF.

This clone was seen more than once but under ten times. This sequence joins TRBV10-1 and TRBJ2-7; weak D call: TRBD2 (5 bases). Germline V gives CDR1 WNHNN, CDR2 SYGVQD (reference sequence). The CDR3 is 17 amino acids. Trimming removed 3 bases at V and 6 bases at J, with 24 bases between. The CDR3 is CASSESGLGRTMSEQYF. In DNA, the CDR3 is TGCGCCAGCAGTGAAAGTGGGCTGGGGAGAACTATGAGCGAGCAGTACTTC.

This CDR3 reads CASSFLGGRLAGELFF. The CDR3 DNA is TGTGCCAGCAGTTTTCTCGGGGGGCGACTAGCCGGGGAGCTGTTTTTT. The V gene is TRBV28, the J gene TRBJ2-2; a weak D match, TRBD2 (7 bases). The V end lost 3 bases, the J end lost 6 bases, and 17 bases lay between the germline ends. Germline values: CDR1 MDHEN, CDR2 SYDVKM. The CDR3 is 16 amino acids.

The rearrangement uses TRBV18 and TRBJ1-2, with D perhaps matching TRBD1 (5 bases). Germline V gives CDR1 KGHSH, CDR2 LQKENI. This CDR3 has 14 amino acids. V shed 3 bases and J shed 13 bases, with 21 bases lying between them. Written as DNA, the CDR3 is TGTGCCAGCTCACCCGCCTCCGGGACTCAGGGCACCACCTTC. Protein sequence: CASSPASGTQGTTF.

The gene calls are TRBV7-2 and TRBJ2-7; D remains ambiguous. CDR1 SGHTA and CDR2 FQGNSA come from the germline V gene. V was trimmed by 4 bases and J by 5 bases, leaving 12 bases between them. This CDR3 contains 13 residues. CDR3 loop: CASSSRTPHEQYF. The CDR3 DNA follows: TGTGCCAGCAGCTCACGTACTCCCCACGAGCAGTACTTC.

This rearrangement joins TRBV27 to TRBJ2-3; 10 bases map to TRBD2. V was pared by 1 base and J by 6 bases, with 7 bases of the junction left unmatched. The germline V gene has CDR1 MNHEY and CDR2 SMNVEV (reference sequence). The length of the CDR3 is 16 residues. The CDR3 reads CASSLWLAGDRDTQYF. CDR3 in DNA: TGTGCCAGCAGTTTATGGCTAGCGGGGGACAGGGATACGCAGTATTTT.